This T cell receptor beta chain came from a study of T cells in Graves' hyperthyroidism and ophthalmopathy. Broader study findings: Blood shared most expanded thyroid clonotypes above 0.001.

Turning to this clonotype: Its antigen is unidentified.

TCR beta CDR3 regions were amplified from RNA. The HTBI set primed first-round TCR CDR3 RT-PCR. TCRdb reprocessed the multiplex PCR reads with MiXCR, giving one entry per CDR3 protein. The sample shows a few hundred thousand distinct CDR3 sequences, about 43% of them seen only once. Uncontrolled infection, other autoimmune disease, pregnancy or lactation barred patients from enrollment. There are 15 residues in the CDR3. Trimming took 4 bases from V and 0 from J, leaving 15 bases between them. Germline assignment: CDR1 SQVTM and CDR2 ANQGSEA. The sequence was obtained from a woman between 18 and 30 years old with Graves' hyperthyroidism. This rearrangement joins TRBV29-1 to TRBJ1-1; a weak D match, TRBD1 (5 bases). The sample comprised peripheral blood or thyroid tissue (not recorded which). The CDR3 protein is CSVAATEDLNTEAFF. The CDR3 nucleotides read TGCAGCGTTGCCGCGACAGAGGACCTGAACACTGAAGCTTTCTTT.